The 17 T cell receptor beta chains given below trace back to one sample, sequenced in a study of blood T cell repertoires in COVID-19. Profiled with immunoSEQ multiplex PCR; TCRdb holds only in-frame clones, not every one. The sample yields some 41,000 clones, 65% to 90% seen once. Sequenced material: peripheral blood. Every receptor here comes from a man between 35 and 55 years old with active COVID-19.

The chain recombines TRBV20-1 with TRBJ2-1; perhaps TRBD2 as D (5 bases). The CDR3 is 11 amino acids. CDR1 DFQATT and CDR2 SNEGSKA come from the germline V gene (reference sequence). Trimming left V 5 bases short and J 4 bases short, with 6 bases between. CDR3: CSASGYNEQFF. The CDR3 DNA is TGCAGTGCTTCGGGATACAATGAGCAGTTCTTC.

This CDR3 is CASSLRGTSGNTIYF. The CDR3 DNA follows: TGCGCCAGCAGCTTGCGGGGGACCTCTGGAAACACCATATATTTT. The J gene is TRBJ1-3, the V gene TRBV5-1, with TRBD1 as a possible D gene (5 bases). V dropped 1 base and J dropped 0 bases, with 8 bases sitting between them. Germline V CDR1 and CDR2: SGHRS, YFSETQ. The CDR3 runs to 15 residues.

The count of this clone is one. The J gene is TRBJ2-4, the V gene TRBV15, with TRBD1 matching over 10 bases. V gave up 3 bases and J gave up 13 bases; unmatched junction bases: 9. Germline V gene data show CDR1 as LNHNV and CDR2 as YYDKDF (reference sequence). The CDR3 runs to 14 residues. The CDR3 reads CATSRDPGTGEQYF. For the CDR3, the DNA is TGTGCCACCAGCAGGGACCCCGGGACAGGGGAGCAGTACTTC.

The chain recombines TRBV28 with TRBJ2-7, with 9 bases matching TRBD1. Germline values: CDR1 MDHEN, CDR2 SYDVKM. CDR3 length: 15 amino acids. V shed 5 bases and J 4 bases; nucleotides not matched to a gene: 9. In nucleotides, the CDR3 is TGTGCCAGCAGTGCCCTCCGCGACAGGGGGTACGAGCAGTACTTC. It encodes CASSALRDRGYEQYF.

The CDR3 coding sequence is TGCGCCAGCAGCTTGTCCTCGATCGGGACAGGGTATAGCATTCAGTACTTC. The encoded protein is CASSLSSIGTGYSIQYF. The chain recombines TRBV5-1 with TRBJ2-4; TRBD1 matches at 9 bases. The V gene's germline CDR1 is SGHRS and CDR2 YFSETQ. V lost 1 base and J lost 9; bases outside the gene matches: 14. The CDR3 has 17 amino acids.

The rearrangement uses TRBV19 and TRBJ2-1; tentatively, D is TRBD2 (5 bases). This CDR3 region has 13 residues. The V gene lost 3 bases and the J gene lost 8 bases, with 11 bases spanning the gap. In germline, CDR1 is LNHDA, CDR2 SQIVND (reference sequence). The CDR3 sequence is CASSISGVHEQFF. Here the CDR3 DNA reads TGTGCCAGTAGTATTTCCGGGGTTCATGAGCAGTTCTTC.

This clone was seen once. The chain uses TRBV28 and TRBJ1-5, with TRBD1 matching 9 bases. The CDR3 runs to 14 residues. With V trimmed by 10 bases and J by 6 bases, 10 bases remained unmatched. CDR1 MDHEN and CDR2 SYDVKM come from the germline V gene. The CDR3 bases are TGTGCCACCCTCGAGGACAGGGGAAGTCAGCCCCAGCATTTT. Translating it yields CATLEDRGSQPQHF.

This clone was counted a single time. The J gene is TRBJ2-7, the V gene TRBV7-2, with a weak D call TRBD1 (5 bases). The V end was cut by 1 base, the J end by 1 base, with 8 bases between. The CDR3 runs to 14 residues. Germline V gene data show CDR1 as SGHTA and CDR2 as FQGNSA. CDR3 in DNA: TGTGCCAGCAGCTTAGTAGGACATTCCTACGAGCAGTACTTC. Translation: CASSLVGHSYEQYF.

The V and J genes are TRBV11-2 and TRBJ2-2, with 12 bases identical to TRBD2. Germline lookup yields CDR1 SGHAT and CDR2 FQNNGV. V was pared by 6 bases and J by 3 bases, with 5 bases of the junction left unmatched. The CDR3 is 16 residues long. Here the CDR3 DNA reads TGTGCCAGCAGACCCGGGACTAGCGGGTACACCGGGGAGCTGTTTTTT. Protein: CASRPGTSGYTGELFF.

The V and J genes are TRBV7-6 and TRBJ2-1; 7 bases align to TRBD1. Unmatched junction bases numbered 8, after V lost 5 bases and J lost 1 base. Germline V gene sequence: CDR1 SGHVS, CDR2 FNYEAQ. This CDR3 spans 16 amino acids. CDR3: CASSDTGVGSYNEQFF. The CDR3 region has the DNA TGTGCCAGCAGCGATACAGGGGTGGGATCCTACAATGAGCAGTTCTTC.

The chain has TRBV2 and TRBJ2-7, with TRBD2 matching over 8 bases. The J segment lost 5 bases and the V segment lost 1 base, leaving 10 bases of the junction unmatched. CDR1 and CDR2 (germline): SNHLY, FYNNEI. This CDR3 has 16 amino acids. DNA for the CDR3: TGTGCCAGCAGTGAAGTTGGTAGCGGGATCAATGACGAGCAGTACTTC. Amino acids: CASSEVGSGINDEQYF.

This rearrangement joins TRBV21-1 to TRBJ2-2; the D call TRBD1 from the table was never checked on the DNA. TRBV21-1 is labeled a pseudogene. The CDR3 extends over 19 amino acids. CDR3 region: CASSKEVTRVLVNTGELFF. DNA for the CDR3: TGTGCCAGCAGCAAAGAAGTAACCAGGGTTCTAGTGAACACCGGGGAGCTGTTTTTT.

This chain uses TRBV3-1 (or the pseudogene TRBV3-2) with TRBJ2-2; 14 positions agree with TRBD2. CDR1 and CDR2 (germline): LGHDT, YNNKEL (reference sequence). The CDR3 is 20 residues long. Trimming took 0 bases from V and 7 from J; bases not matched to a gene: 13. In nucleotides, the CDR3 is TGTGCCAGCAGCCAAGATCCGACTAGCGGGAGGGCGCAGGGTAGCGGGGAGCTGTTTTTT. It yields the protein CASSQDPTSGRAQGSGELFF.

The chain recombines TRBV7-9 with TRBJ1-4; 7 bases fit TRBD1. The germline gives CDR1 SEHNR, CDR2 FQNEAQ (reference sequence). V lost 1 base, J lost 8 bases, and 10 bases stayed unmatched. The CDR3 length is 16 residues. In DNA, the CDR3 is TGTGCCAGCAGCTTAGATGGGAGAGGGGGCCGGGAAAAACTGTTTTTT. It encodes CASSLDGRGGREKLFF.

The rearrangement joins TRBV4-1 to TRBJ1-4; D remains unclear. In germline, CDR1 is MGHRA, CDR2 YSYEKL. V lost 1 base to trimming and J lost 6 bases, with 15 bases between them. This CDR3 region has 16 residues. The CDR3, as DNA: TGCGCCAGCAGCCAAGTTGAGAGACCGGGAGATGAAAAACTGTTTTTT. Its protein product is CASSQVERPGDEKLFF.

The DNA for the CDR3 is TGTGCCAGCAGCTCACTCTTAATTTTTATGGATGAGCAGTTCTTC. It specifies CASSSLLIFMDEQFF. This chain uses TRBV7-9 with TRBJ2-1, with D unresolved. The CDR3 consists of 15 residues. Trimming shortened V by 4 bases and J by 8 bases, and 18 bases separated the two germline ends. Germline assignment: CDR1 SEHNR and CDR2 FQNEAQ (reference sequence).

In DNA form, the CDR3 reads TGTGCCAGCAGCGTTAGGACTAGCGGTGACAATGAGCAGTTCTTC. Protein product: CASSVRTSGDNEQFF. The gene calls are TRBV9 and TRBJ2-1, with 10 bases aligning to TRBD2. Losses at the gene ends were 2 bases for V and 5 bases for J; bases not matched to a gene: 4. CDR1 and CDR2 from the germline V gene are SGDLS and YYNGEE. The CDR3 has 15 amino acids.